This is a list of T cell receptor beta chains from one sample in a study of blood T cell repertoires in COVID-19. Profiling relied on immunoSEQ multiplex PCR, and the TCRdb table lists in-frame clones only, not all of them. The sample carries approximately 100,000 clones, about 86% recorded once. The sample consisted of peripheral blood. These receptors all come from a human donor in a cohort sampled during active COVID-19. CDR3s include the opening cysteine and the closing phenylalanine or tryptophan. D genes are given only for firm matches. Expanded clones are given a class, and other clones once, few, many or no size at all.

V: TRBV5-6; J: TRBJ2-7; size: NA; length: 14; D: NA; DNA: TGTGCCAGCAGCTTGGATTGGCAGGCCCACGAGCAGTACTTC; CDR3: CASSLDWQAHEQYF
V: TRBV28; J: TRBJ2-1; size: NA; length: 15; D: TRBD1; DNA: TGTGCCAGCAGCTACGGACAGGGGATTCACAATGAGCAGTTCTTC; CDR3: CASSYGQGIHNEQFF
V: TRBV30; J: TRBJ1-3; size: NA; length: 14; D: TRBD1; DNA: TGTGCCTGGGACAGGGCGAAACCTGGAAACACCATATATTTT; CDR3: CAWDRAKPGNTIYF
V: TRBV4-1; J: TRBJ2-1; size: NA; length: 16; D: NA; DNA: TGCGCCAGCAGCCAAGAGGTGCCCCCAGTCAACAATGAGCAGTTCTTC; CDR3: CASSQEVPPVNNEQFF
V: TRBV6-5; J: TRBJ2-1; size: NA; length: 15; D: NA; DNA: TGTGCCAGCAGGGACTTCCCGACCTCCTACAATGAGCAGTTCTTC; CDR3: CASRDFPTSYNEQFF
V: TRBV3-1/TRBV3-2; J: TRBJ1-1; size: NA; length: 15; D: NA; DNA: TGTGCCAGCAGCCCCAACCAGGGAGGAGGGACTGAAGCTTTCTTT; CDR3: CASSPNQGGGTEAFF
V: TRBV28; J: TRBJ2-1; size: NA; length: 14; D: TRBD2; DNA: TGTGCCAGCAAAACCGGGACTAGCCGCAATGAGCAGTTCTTC; CDR3: CASKTGTSRNEQFF
V: TRBV4-2; J: TRBJ2-7; size: NA; length: 13; D: NA; DNA: TGTGCCAGCAGCCAAGATCAGGGGCGCCTCCAGTACTTC; CDR3: CASSQDQGRLQYF
V: TRBV7-8; J: TRBJ1-1; size: NA; length: 15; D: NA; DNA: TGTGCCAGCAGCTTAGTTGTGGGGGGGAGCACTGAAGCTTTCTTT; CDR3: CASSLVVGGSTEAFF
V: TRBV6-5; J: TRBJ2-7; size: NA; length: 14; D: TRBD2; DNA: TGTGCCAGCAGTTCCCCGGGACTAGTCTACGAGCAGTACTTC; CDR3: CASSSPGLVYEQYF
V: TRBV11-2; J: TRBJ2-7; size: NA; length: 16; D: NA; DNA: TGTGCCAGCAGCTGGGTCGACGCAGGGGATCCCTACGAGCAGTACTTC; CDR3: CASSWVDAGDPYEQYF
V: TRBV9; J: TRBJ2-2; size: NA; length: 17; D: TRBD2; DNA: TGTGCCAGCAGCGGGACGGGACTAGCGGGAGTTAACGGGGAGCTGTTTTTT; CDR3: CASSGTGLAGVNGELFF
V: TRBV11-2; J: TRBJ1-2; size: NA; length: 15; D: NA; DNA: TGTGCCAGCAGCTTAGCCCGGACGGGGAACTATGGCTACACCTTC; CDR3: CASSLARTGNYGYTF
V: TRBV7-8; J: TRBJ2-7; size: once; length: 14; D: NA; DNA: TGTGCCAGCAGCTTAGGAGGACAGTTGTACGAGCAGTACTTC; CDR3: CASSLGGQLYEQYF
V: TRBV19; J: TRBJ1-4; size: once; length: 15; D: TRBD1; DNA: TGTGCCAGTAGGCTGACAGGGGGCCTAAATGAAAAACTGTTTTTT; CDR3: CASRLTGGLNEKLFF
V: TRBV19; J: TRBJ2-7; size: NA; length: 15; D: TRBD1; DNA: TGTGCCAGTAGTATGCGGACAGGAAAATTCTACGAGCAGTACTTC; CDR3: CASSMRTGKFYEQYF
V: TRBV5-8; J: TRBJ1-1; size: NA; length: 16; D: TRBD1; DNA: TGTGCCAGCAGCTCCTACAGGGGGACCATGAACACTGAAGCTTTCTTT; CDR3: CASSSYRGTMNTEAFF
V: TRBV5-1; J: TRBJ1-2; size: NA; length: 13; D: NA; DNA: TGCGCCAGCACCCGGGACTTTAACTATGGCTACACCTTC; CDR3: CASTRDFNYGYTF
V: TRBV5-1; J: TRBJ2-7; size: once; length: 14; D: NA; DNA: TGCGCCAGCAGCTTACAGGGCACCTACTACGAGCAGTACTTC; CDR3: CASSLQGTYYEQYF
V: TRBV5-6; J: TRBJ2-7; size: NA; length: 16; D: TRBD1; DNA: TGTGCCAGCAGCATCCAGGGGGCGGGACGTTCTTACGAGCAGTACTTC; CDR3: CASSIQGAGRSYEQYF
V: TRBV28; J: TRBJ1-3; size: NA; length: 12; D: NA; DNA: TGTGCCAGCAGTCGACAAGGAAACACCATATATTTT; CDR3: CASSRQGNTIYF
V: TRBV6-5; J: TRBJ2-5; size: NA; length: 13; D: TRBD2; DNA: TGTGCCAGCAGTCTTGGGGGGGAGGAGACCCAGTACTTC; CDR3: CASSLGGEETQYF
V: TRBV27; J: TRBJ1-1; size: once; length: 14; D: NA; DNA: TGTGCCAGCAGTTTGGACAGATTGAACACTGAAGCTTTCTTT; CDR3: CASSLDRLNTEAFF
V: TRBV10-3; J: TRBJ1-5; size: NA; length: 13; D: NA; DNA: TGTGCCATCAGTGGGCAGGGAAATCAGCCCCAGCATTTT; CDR3: CAISGQGNQPQHF
V: TRBV29-1; J: TRBJ2-3; size: NA; length: 14; D: NA; DNA: TGCAGCGTTGAGCTAGCGAGCTACACAGATACGCAGTATTTT; CDR3: CSVELASYTDTQYF
V: TRBV6-2/TRBV6-3; J: TRBJ2-4; size: NA; length: 15; D: TRBD2; DNA: TGTGCCAGCAGACCTTCTCTCGGACTAGGTCGTGGGGCGTACTTC; CDR3: CASRPSLGLGRGAYF
V: TRBV11-2; J: TRBJ2-7; size: NA; length: 16; D: TRBD2; DNA: TGTGCCAGCAGCTTACCCTACGGGAGGGGGGTCTACGAGCAGTACTTC; CDR3: CASSLPYGRGVYEQYF
V: TRBV19; J: TRBJ1-2; size: NA; length: 17; D: TRBD1; DNA: TGTGCCAGTAGTCCCGGTTACCGACAGGGGGCTAACTATGGCTACACCTTC; CDR3: CASSPGYRQGANYGYTF
V: TRBV9; J: TRBJ2-1; size: NA; length: 12; D: NA; DNA: TGTGCCAGCAGCCCCGGAGTAAATGAGCAGTTCTTC; CDR3: CASSPGVNEQFF
V: TRBV28; J: TRBJ1-6; size: NA; length: 14; D: TRBD1; DNA: TGTGCCAGCAGTACCAACAGGGGGGGTTCACCCCTCCACTTT; CDR3: CASSTNRGGSPLHF
V: TRBV9; J: TRBJ1-3; size: NA; length: 17; D: TRBD1; DNA: TGTGCCAGCAGCTTCGGACAGGGCCCGAGAGCTGGAAACACCATATATTTT; CDR3: CASSFGQGPRAGNTIYF
V: TRBV2; J: TRBJ2-5; size: NA; length: 13; D: NA; DNA: TGTGCCAGCAGTAGACAGGAAGGGGCGACCCAGTACTTC; CDR3: CASSRQEGATQYF
V: TRBV4-2; J: TRBJ1-4; size: NA; length: 16; D: TRBD1; DNA: TGTGCCAGCAGCCAAGATCTGGACAGGGTGGATGAAAAACTGTTTTTT; CDR3: CASSQDLDRVDEKLFF
V: TRBV5-1; J: TRBJ2-7; size: NA; length: 15; D: TRBD2; DNA: TGCGCCAGCAGCTTGGAAGGGACTAGCTTCTACGAGCAGTACTTC; CDR3: CASSLEGTSFYEQYF
V: TRBV11-2; J: TRBJ2-1; size: NA; length: 16; D: TRBD2; DNA: TGTGCCAGCAGCTCGACGGGACTAGCGGGAGGGGATGAGCAGTTCTTC; CDR3: CASSSTGLAGGDEQFF
V: TRBV27; J: TRBJ1-4; size: once; length: 17; D: NA; DNA: TGTGCCAGCAGTTTGTCCGGGACACAGTCAACTAATGAAAAACTGTTTTTT; CDR3: CASSLSGTQSTNEKLFF
V: TRBV24-1; J: TRBJ2-2; size: NA; length: 16; D: NA; DNA: TGTGCCACCAGTGATAGGTCCAGGGATAACACCGGGGAGCTGTTTTTT; CDR3: CATSDRSRDNTGELFF
V: TRBV4-1; J: TRBJ2-1; size: NA; length: 16; D: TRBD2; DNA: TGCGCCAGCAGCATTCGGACTAGCGGAAGGGAGAGGGGGCAGTTCTTC; CDR3: CASSIRTSGRERGQFF
V: TRBV4-3; J: TRBJ1-4; size: NA; length: 14; D: NA; DNA: TGCGCCAGCAGCCCACTAGACAGGACTGAAAAACTGTTTTTT; CDR3: CASSPLDRTEKLFF
V: TRBV11-2; J: TRBJ2-4; size: NA; length: 15; D: NA; DNA: TGTGCCAGCAGCCACCAGGGCGTGGGCAAAAACATTCAGTACTTC; CDR3: CASSHQGVGKNIQYF
V: TRBV19; J: TRBJ2-1; size: NA; length: 14; D: NA; DNA: TGTGCCAGTAGTATTGGGGCGATGGGGAATGAGCAGTTCTTC; CDR3: CASSIGAMGNEQFF
V: TRBV4-1; J: TRBJ2-2; size: NA; length: 17; D: TRBD2; DNA: TGCGCCAGCAGCCAAGGGGCTAGCGGGGGCCCCACCGGGGAGCTGTTTTTT; CDR3: CASSQGASGGPTGELFF